Below are 32 T cell receptor beta chains sequenced from a single sample in a study of T cells in Graves' hyperthyroidism and ophthalmopathy. RNA transcripts gave rise to amplified TCR beta CDR3 regions. In the first-round RT-PCR of the TCR CDR3, the HTBI primer set was used. From the multiplex PCR reads, TCRdb called clonotypes with MiXCR, one entry per CDR3 protein. This table has more than 500,000 distinct CDR3 sequences, roughly 14% appearing once. The sequenced material came from blood. All receptors derive from a woman between 35 and 50 years old with Graves' ophthalmopathy.

Written as DNA, the CDR3 is TGTGCCAGCAGTGGGGAGGGGGGAGGTCAGCCCCAGCATTTT. Translated, it gives CASSGEGGGQPQHF. The rearrangement joins TRBV2 to TRBJ1-5; possible D gene TRBD1, 6 bases. The ends were cut back, 4 bases at V and 6 bases at J, with 13 bases in the middle. Germline V CDR1 and CDR2: SNHLY, FYNNEI. The CDR3 covers 14 residues.

This clonotype was seen only a few times. Sequence at one end of the junction differs from germline and may be a read error. This chain uses TRBV2 with TRBJ2-7, with D unclear. Germline V gene data show CDR1 as SNHLY and CDR2 as FYNNEI. CDR3 length: 13 amino acids. Here the CDR3 reads CASSEEQEMEQYF. CDR3 bases: TGTGCCAGCAGCGAAGAGCAAGAGATGGAGCAGTACTTC.

The chain uses TRBV30 and TRBJ2-5; D gene unclear. Between the trimmed V and J ends, which lost 5 bases and 4 bases, there was a span of 20 bases. Germline V gene lookup returns CDR1 GTSNPN and CDR2 SVGIG (reference sequence). This CDR3 has 15 amino acids. The CDR3: CAWDLNLSVGETQYF. CDR3 DNA: TGTGCCTGGGACCTCAATCTATCCGTTGGAGAGACCCAGTACTTC.

The chain carries TRBV11-2 and TRBJ2-7; the match to TRBD1 covers 11 bases. The length of the CDR3 is 18 residues. From germline, CDR1 is SGHAT and CDR2 FQNNGV. Germline trimming cut 2 bases from V and 3 bases from J; bases unmatched to any gene: 12. The CDR3 nucleotides read TGTGCCAGCAGCTTACCCAGCCCTCGGGACAGGGGGATCTACGAGCAGTACTTC. Amino acids: CASSLPSPRDRGIYEQYF. Together with reference TRBV11-2 and TRBJ2-7, the CDR3 gives the full variable domain: EAGVAQSPRYKIIEKRQSVAFWCNPISGHATLYWYQQILGQGPKLLIQFQNNGVVDDSQLPKDRFSAERLKGVDSTLKIQPAKLEDSAVYLCASSLPSPRDRGIYEQYFGPGTRLTVT.

This clonotype has at least ten counts. The chain carries TRBV30 and TRBJ1-1; D is uncertain. The germline V gene encodes CDR1 GTSNPN and CDR2 SVGIG (reference sequence). This CDR3 spans 15 amino acids. Deletions cut 0 bases from V and 4 bases from J, with 15 bases between. CDR3 in amino acids: CAWSVLIPASTEAFF. CDR3 in DNA: TGTGCCTGGAGTGTATTGATTCCGGCCTCCACTGAAGCTTTCTTT.

This clonotype was seen only a few times. The junction departs from germline at one end; a sequencing error may be responsible. This CDR3 is CASSWGYTGNTEASF. CDR3 coding DNA: TGCGCCAGCAGCTGGGGATATACAGGGAACACTGAAGCTTCCTTT. The chain links TRBV5-1 to TRBJ1-1; D perhaps matches TRBD1 (6 bases). CDR3 length equals 15 residues. CDR1 SGHRS and CDR2 YFSETQ come from the germline V gene.

This clonotype was recorded at least ten times. This chain links TRBV24-1 with TRBJ1-5; D is unresolved. There are 19 residues in the CDR3. V was pared by 4 bases and J by 0 bases, with 21 bases between. Germline V gives CDR1 KGHDR, CDR2 SFDVKD. The CDR3 sequence: CATSDLGRAGKDSNQPQHF. The CDR3 nucleotides are TGTGCCACCAGTGACCTGGGGAGGGCAGGTAAGGATAGCAATCAGCCCCAGCATTTT.

This clonotype was seen at least ten times. V is TRBV6-1 and J is TRBJ2-4, with D unclear. The CDR3 has 13 residues. The ends were cut back, 0 bases at V and 4 bases at J, with 4 bases in the middle. CDR1 is MNHNS and CDR2 is SASEGT in the germline V gene. DNA for the CDR3: TGTGCCAGCAGTGAAGCGCCTAAAAACATTCAGTACTTC. It encodes CASSEAPKNIQYF.

The sample holds many counts of this clonotype. This chain connects TRBV12-3 or TRBV12-4 to TRBJ1-1; D is unresolved. This CDR3 contains 12 residues. The V end lost 2 bases, the J end lost 1 base, and 2 bases lay between the germline ends. The CDR3 region has the DNA TGTGCCAGCAGTTTATGGAACACTGAAGCTTTCTTT. Translating it yields CASSLWNTEAFF.

The table lists this clonotype with a few counts. At one end the junction does not follow the germline gene, possibly because of a read error. The chain links TRBV7-7 to TRBJ2-5; 10 nucleotides align to TRBD2. CDR1 is SSHAT, CDR2 FNYEAQ, per germline (reference sequence). The CDR3 consists of 16 residues. In nucleotides, the CDR3 is TGTGCTAGCAGCTTAGCGTCTAGCGGGGGAAGGGAGACCCAGTACTTC. This translates into CASSLASSGGRETQYF.

The J gene is TRBJ2-5, the V gene TRBV11-2; 9 positions match TRBD2. CDR1 and CDR2 (germline): SGHAT, FQNNGV. Trimming at V came to 2 bases and at J to 4 bases, leaving 11 bases not matched to a gene. This CDR3 has 17 amino acids. As DNA, the CDR3 is TGTGCCAGCAGCTTAAATCGGTTAGCGGGAGTTGGAGAGACCCAGTACTTC. This sequence encodes CASSLNRLAGVGETQYF.

A few counts support this clonotype. The gene calls are TRBV27 and TRBJ2-7, with 12 bases identical to TRBD1. The germline V gene encodes CDR1 MNHEY and CDR2 SMNVEV (reference sequence). The CDR3 has 15 amino acids. The V gene end was trimmed by 5 bases and the J gene end by 7 bases; junction bases not matched to a gene: 9. The CDR3 sequence is CASSRGTGGLREQYF. CDR3 bases: TGTGCCAGCAGTCGGGGGACAGGGGGCCTCAGGGAGCAGTACTTC.

This clonotype was counted between two and nine times. This chain links TRBV12-3 or TRBV12-4 with TRBJ2-5; 9 nucleotides line up with TRBD1. V gave up 5 bases and J gave up 4 bases; unmatched junction bases: 8. The CDR3 is 15 residues long. CDR3 in amino acids: CASSAGTGIGETQYF. CDR3 coding DNA: TGTGCCAGCAGTGCCGGGACAGGGATTGGAGAGACCCAGTACTTC.

The V call is TRBV7-2, the J call TRBJ1-6, with D maybe TRBD1 (6 bases). CDR3 length equals 14 residues. V lost 4 bases, J lost 9 bases, and 13 bases lay in between. The germline V gene has CDR1 SGHTA and CDR2 FQGNSA. The CDR3 here is CASSSRVQGSPLHF. The CDR3 DNA reads TGTGCCAGCAGCTCCCGAGTACAGGGTTCACCCCTCCACTTT. Looking up the rest from reference TRBV7-2 and TRBJ1-6 gives the full variable domain: GAGVSQSPSNKVTEKGKDVELRCDPISGHTALYWYRQSLGQGLEFLIYFQGNSAPDKSGLPSDRFSAERTGGSVSTLTIQRTQQEDSAVYLCASSSRVQGSPLHFGNGTRLTVT.

This clonotype was seen repeatedly, ten times or more. This sequence joins TRBV20-1 and TRBJ2-5; 13 bases align to TRBD2. J lost 5 bases, V lost 4 bases, and 10 bases had no gene match. Germline V CDR1 and CDR2: DFQATT, SNEGSKA (reference sequence). The CDR3 is made up of 16 amino acids. CDR3 residues: CSATRTSGRFGETQYF. In nucleotides, the CDR3 is TGCAGTGCTACTCGGACTAGCGGGAGATTTGGGGAGACCCAGTACTTC.

The chain joins TRBV3-1 to TRBJ1-3; D not certain. V lost 5 bases, J lost 4 bases, and 9 bases lay in between. Germline assignment: CDR1 LGHDT and CDR2 YNNKEL (reference sequence). The CDR3 is 13 amino acids. The CDR3 region has the DNA TGTGCCAGCAGCTATCGCTTCGGAAACACCATATATTTT. This encodes CASSYRFGNTIYF.

The table lists this clonotype with many counts. CDR3 in DNA: TGTGCCAGCAGCCGCGAGAGAGGGCTAGAGGCTTTCTTT. Translation gives CASSRERGLEAFF. This rearrangement joins TRBV7-8 to TRBJ1-1, with no clear D. This CDR3 contains 13 residues. Per germline, CDR1 SGHVS and CDR2 FQNEAQ. The V end lost 5 bases, the J end lost 11 bases, and 18 bases lay between the germline ends.

The chain recombines TRBV20-1 with TRBJ2-7; 8 bases agree with TRBD2. V was clipped by 5 bases and J by 2 bases; unmatched bases: 11. Germline V gene lookup returns CDR1 DFQATT and CDR2 SNEGSKA (reference sequence). The CDR3 length is 15 residues. CDR3 sequence reads: CSAWTSFPPPYEQYF. The DNA for the CDR3 is TGCAGTGCTTGGACTAGCTTCCCCCCTCCCTACGAGCAGTACTTC.

This clonotype was seen a few times. No conserved phenylalanine or tryptophan is present at the end of the CDR3, so a read error is the likely explanation. The gene calls are TRBV30 and TRBJ1-1; D perhaps matches TRBD1 (6 bases). Per germline, CDR1 GTSNPN and CDR2 SVGIG (reference sequence). The CDR3 is made up of 14 amino acids. Trimming shortened V by 3 bases and J by 1 base, and 12 bases separated the two germline ends. Written as DNA, the CDR3 is TGTGCCTGGAGATCGGGACACTCGAACACTGAAGCTTTCCTT. Translated, it gives CAWRSGHSNTEAFL.

This clonotype showed up just a few times. The chain is built from TRBV6-2 or TRBV6-3 and TRBJ2-5; 8 positions match TRBD1. CDR1 is MNHEY and CDR2 is SVGEGT in the germline V gene. The J segment lost 1 base and the V segment lost 5 bases, leaving 6 bases of the junction unmatched. The CDR3 totals 15 residues. The CDR3 loop is CASSLLTGVQETQYF. CDR3 nucleotides: TGTGCCAGCAGTCTATTGACAGGGGTCCAAGAGACCCAGTACTTC.

The CDR3 protein is CAAAVGADQETQYF. The DNA for the CDR3 is TGTGCCGCGGCCGTTGGGGCAGACCAAGAGACCCAGTACTTC. The genes are TRBV28 and TRBJ2-5, with a weak D call TRBD1 (5 bases). Trimming removed 11 bases from V and 0 bases from J, with 16 bases in between. Germline CDR1 and CDR2: MDHEN and SYDVKM. The length of the CDR3 is 14 residues.

This clonotype was observed many times. As DNA, the CDR3 is TGTGCCAGCAGCTTAAGACTAGCGGGAGATGGGACCCAGTACTTC. This translates into CASSLRLAGDGTQYF. V usage is TRBV7-6 and J usage is TRBJ2-5, with 12 bases lining up with TRBD2. Germline CDR1 is SGHVS and CDR2 is FNYEAQ. This CDR3 comprises 15 residues. V dropped 2 bases and J dropped 7; count of bases not matched to a gene: 5.

This clonotype was counted many times. This rearrangement joins TRBV20-1 to TRBJ1-1, with D maybe TRBD1 (5 bases). The CDR3 covers 13 residues. The germline CDR1 and CDR2 sequences are DFQATT and SNEGSKA (reference sequence). V was shortened by 3 bases and J by 0 bases, with 8 bases between the two germline ends. CDR3 region: CSASGDLNTEAFF. CDR3 sequence (DNA): TGCAGTGCTAGTGGGGACCTGAACACTGAAGCTTTCTTT.

This clonotype came up many times. The V gene is TRBV4-1, the J gene TRBJ2-7; D is uncertain. The CDR3 has 15 residues. V shed 0 bases and J shed 6 bases, with 15 bases lying between them. Per germline, CDR1 MGHRA and CDR2 YSYEKL. The chain's CDR3 is CASSQDNRDAVEQYF. CDR3 bases: TGCGCCAGCAGCCAAGATAATAGGGATGCTGTCGAGCAGTACTTC.

In its sample, this clonotype was seen once. This chain connects TRBV10-3 to TRBJ2-7; D gene unclear. V lost 5 bases, J lost 5 bases, and 13 bases lay in between. CDR1 is ENHRY and CDR2 is SYGVKD in the germline V gene. The CDR3 spans 13 residues. Here the CDR3 reads CAISSRSPNEQYF. The CDR3 coding sequence is TGTGCCATCAGTAGTCGGAGCCCTAACGAGCAGTACTTC.

There are many counts of this clonotype. V is TRBV6-1 and J is TRBJ1-5; no clear D gene. Trimming removed 7 bases from V and 5 bases from J, with 12 bases in between. CDR3 length equals 13 residues. CDR1 MNHNS and CDR2 SASEGT come from the germline V gene. The CDR3 coding sequence is TGTGCCAGCAAACGGGGAGTCTATCAGCCCCAGCATTTT. The encoded protein is CASKRGVYQPQHF.

This clonotype was seen at least ten times. This chain connects TRBV28 to TRBJ1-1, with D perhaps TRBD1 (5 bases). The CDR3 has 12 residues. From germline, CDR1 is MDHEN and CDR2 SYDVKM. Trimming shortened V by 8 bases and J by 5 bases, and 12 bases separated the two germline ends. CDR3 sequence reads: CASLLGGTEAFF. CDR3 in DNA: TGTGCCAGCCTCCTCGGGGGGACTGAAGCTTTCTTT.

This clonotype has at least ten counts. The chain joins TRBV12-3 or TRBV12-4 to TRBJ1-2, with no clear D. Trimming removed 6 bases at V and 5 bases at J, with 13 bases between. This CDR3 region has 13 residues. The CDR3 loop reads CASSPEGVYGYTF. The CDR3, as DNA: TGTGCCAGCAGCCCTGAAGGAGTTTATGGCTACACCTTC.

This clonotype has a handful of counts. This rearrangement joins TRBV28 to TRBJ2-2; D unclear. V lost 10 bases, J lost 3 bases, and 3 bases lay in between. The CDR3 consists of 10 residues. Germline CDR1 is MDHEN and CDR2 is SYDVKM. Written as DNA, the CDR3 is TGTGCCACCTACACCGGGGAGCTGTTTTTT. As protein: CATYTGELFF. Full variable domain (missing parts from reference TRBV28 and TRBJ2-2): DVKVTQSSRYLVKRTGEKVFLECVQDMDHENMFWYRQDPGLGLRLIYFSYDVKMKEKGDIPEGYSVSREKKERFSLILESASTNQTSMYLCATYTGELFFGEGSRLTVL.

The chain recombines TRBV20-1 with TRBJ2-7, with 7 bases matching TRBD2. The CDR3 contains 14 residues. V lost 6 bases and J lost 0; bases outside the gene matches: 8. In germline, CDR1 is DFQATT, CDR2 SNEGSKA (reference sequence). CDR3 in DNA: TGCAGTGCCCATGTGGGCGGGAGCTCCTACGAGCAGTACTTC. It yields the protein CSAHVGGSSYEQYF.

In its sample, this clonotype was seen many times. The V call is TRBV12-3 or TRBV12-4, the J call TRBJ1-1; a weak D match, TRBD1 (5 bases). Between the trimmed V and J ends, which lost 2 bases and 3 bases, there was a span of 10 bases. This CDR3 region has 14 residues. The DNA for the CDR3 is TGTGCCAGCAGTTTACAGGGACTGGACACTGAAGCTTTCTTT. Translated, it gives CASSLQGLDTEAFF.

The sample holds a few counts of this clonotype. J is TRBJ1-5 and V is TRBV16; D gene ambiguous. This CDR3 is built from 15 residues. The V gene lost 3 bases and the J gene lost 6 bases, with 15 bases spanning the gap. In germline, CDR1 is KGHSY, CDR2 FQNENV. This CDR3 is CASSHRAPLRQPQHF. As DNA, the CDR3 is TGTGCCAGCAGCCACCGGGCCCCACTCCGTCAGCCCCAGCATTTT.